Listed below are T cell receptor beta chains from one sample, sequenced in a study of T cells expressing NK-cell markers. TCRdb re-called the 5' RACE reads, yielding one record per CDR3 amino acid sequence without DNA. In all, the sample yields about 460,000 distinct CDR3 sequences. Sequenced material: blood T cells: a sorted CD56 or NKG2C T cell subset, CD4+ or CD8+ T cells, or bulk PBMC T cells (not recorded which). The receptors were sampled from a woman aged 45-60 years in good health. The CDR3 runs from the conserved cysteine through the conserved F or W.

TRBV28	TRBJ2-7	CASSPALGRKYF
TRBV5-6	TRBJ2-3	CASTWDTVPDTQYF
TRBV12-3/TRBV12-4	TRBJ2-1	CASSLGQYQYNEQFF
TRBV5-5	TRBJ2-5	CASSLRRPQETQYF
TRBV21-1	TRBJ2-3	CASSKEWASGRGRTDTQYF
TRBV5-6	TRBJ2-5	CASSRLPGLGVGETQYF
TRBV5-1	TRBJ1-4	CASSSRGRSNEKLFF
TRBV10-3	TRBJ2-6	CAISASGGSGANVLTF
TRBV24-1	TRBJ2-5	CATSAASRLQETQYF
TRBV15	TRBJ1-1	CATSREGRGAEAFF
TRBV9	TRBJ2-1	CASSVATSSGSLLNEQFF
TRBV18	TRBJ2-1	CASSPDGASSYNEQFF
TRBV5-1	TRBJ2-2	CASSFDRGFTGELFF
TRBV29-1	TRBJ2-3	CSVETPRDATDTQYF
TRBV7-9	TRBJ1-4	CASSLVWQPTNEKLFF
TRBV18	TRBJ2-5	CASSPPWTGSRQETQYF
TRBV20-1	TRBJ2-1	CSAKDRVSYNEQFF
TRBV20-1	TRBJ1-4	CSARDTTNEKLFF
TRBV11-2	TRBJ2-3	CASSLVLKREPDTQYF
TRBV7-2	TRBJ2-2	CASSLGGAGVNTGELFF
TRBV6-6	TRBJ1-1	CASSYSVGGGTEAFF
TRBV10-3	TRBJ1-2	CATNPTGAGGYTF
TRBV10-3	TRBJ1-5	CAISESGVKDQPQHF
TRBV20-1	TRBJ1-1	CSASGWGMNTEAFF
TRBV29-1	TRBJ2-1	CSVEKTGGSIMNEQFF
TRBV29-1	TRBJ2-1	CSVKLAGGPHEQFF
TRBV12-3/TRBV12-4	TRBJ2-1	CASSSRQGGGTNEQFF
TRBV6-1	TRBJ2-7	CASSEAPSYEQYF
TRBV20-1	TRBJ2-7	CSAPDLLAGGRYEQYF
TRBV10-3	TRBJ1-2	CAIRGQGTGGYTF
TRBV10-3	TRBJ2-2	CAIRSNTGELFF
TRBV5-6	TRBJ2-1	CASTSGRNNEQFF
TRBV5-1	TRBJ2-7	CASSPGSSSYEQYF
TRBV15	TRBJ2-1	CATGSGTSGYNEQFF
TRBV24-1	TRBJ2-3	CATSDVTTTSTDTQYF
TRBV21-1	TRBJ2-2	CASRDPNTGELFF
TRBV29-1	TRBJ2-7	CSVEVVDRGDEQYF
TRBV7-9	TRBJ2-7	CASSLSQQSYEQYF
TRBV18	TRBJ2-1	CASSPNRHTDEQFF
TRBV11-3	TRBJ1-6	CASSLFKGGSPLHF
TRBV27	TRBJ2-5	CASTQFGLAGETQYF
TRBV5-8	TRBJ2-5	CASSFQRKTQYF
TRBV28	TRBJ2-2	CASRIQGAGPTGELFF
TRBV12-3/TRBV12-4	TRBJ1-2	CASSFSSRNYGYTF
TRBV5-1	TRBJ1-4	CASSMAGNEKLFF
TRBV29-1	TRBJ2-7	CSYSGTGFNEQYF
TRBV4-1	TRBJ2-1	CASRPTSGSSNEQFF
TRBV5-1	TRBJ2-5	CASSLSLAGKQETQYF
TRBV6-2/TRBV6-3	TRBJ2-7	CATFQGITYEQYF
TRBV6-1	TRBJ1-1	CASSPIGQFGEAFF
TRBV5-6	TRBJ1-6	CASSLGQTYSPLHF
TRBV27	TRBJ1-5	CASSSALEGSNQPQHF
TRBV20-1	TRBJ2-5	CSATETKETQYF
TRBV5-1	TRBJ2-1	CASSLARRTSGNEQFF
TRBV12-3/TRBV12-4	TRBJ2-3	CASRGLGGRAQYF
TRBV12-3/TRBV12-4	TRBJ2-1	CASSLRQLYNEQFF